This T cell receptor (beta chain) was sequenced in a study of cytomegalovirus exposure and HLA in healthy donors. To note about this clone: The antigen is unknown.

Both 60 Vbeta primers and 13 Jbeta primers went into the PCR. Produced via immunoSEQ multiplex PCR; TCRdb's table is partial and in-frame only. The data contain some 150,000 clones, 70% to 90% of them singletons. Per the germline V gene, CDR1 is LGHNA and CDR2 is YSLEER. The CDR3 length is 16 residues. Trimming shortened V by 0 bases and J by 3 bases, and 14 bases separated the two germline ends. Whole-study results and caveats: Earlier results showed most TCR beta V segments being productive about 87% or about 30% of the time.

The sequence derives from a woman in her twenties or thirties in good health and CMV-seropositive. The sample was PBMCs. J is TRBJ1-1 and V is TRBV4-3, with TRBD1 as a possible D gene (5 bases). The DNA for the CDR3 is TGCGCCAGCAGCCAAGAGTTTGCGGGGGGGGACACTGAAGCTTTCTTT. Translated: CASSQEFAGGDTEAFF.